What follows is one TCR beta chain and its context. This sample was taken from a study of blood T cell repertoires in COVID-19. Study context: The origin of the acute and convalescent COVID-19 samples was the United States, Italy and Spain. PBMCs, B-cell-depleted T cells, or T cells provided the cDNA or gDNA that made up the material.

In the study's own analysis: Quantification of nucleated cells was approximated via reference gene primer amplification. Libraries were prepared by immunoSEQ multiplex PCR; TCRdb keeps only in-frame clonotypes and omits some of them. V, J and clone size are those of that table, while D and trimming were read from the DNA. The sample includes some 75,000 clones, approximately 90% of them seen just once. This CDR3 spans 20 amino acids. Trimming left V 2 bases short and J 3 bases short, with 28 bases between. Germline V lookup: CDR1 SNHLY, CDR2 FYNNEI. This TCR was recovered from a man aged 55 to 70 with acute or convalescent COVID-19. The chain uses TRBV2 and TRBJ1-2, with a possible D match to TRBD1 (5 bases). The source material was peripheral blood. CDR3: CASSETDAETVEVLDYGYTF. The CDR3 coding sequence is TGTGCCAGCAGTGAAACAGATGCTGAGACAGTCGAAGTATTGGACTATGGCTACACCTTC.